This is a list of T cell receptor beta chains from one sample in a study of patients and donors after allogeneic stem cell transplantation. Using its own MiXCR run on the RT-PCR reads, TCRdb lists one record per CDR3 protein. The sample has about 160,000 distinct CDR3 sequences; about two fifths are singletons. Sequenced input: blood, either unsorted or a sorted T cell fraction (not recorded which). Every receptor here comes from a human donor who was either an allogeneic HSCT recipient or a stem cell or donor lymphocyte infusion donor (not recorded which). It is not recorded whose cells these are; they may come from a transplant donor. Each CDR3 is given with its conserved first and last residue. The order of the fields is CDR3 DNA, CDR3 protein, CDR3 length, clone size, D gene, V gene, J gene. D genes are given only for firm matches. Clone size is stated in some rows and not others, as once, few, many or a class when expanded.

cdr3_nt: TGCGCCAGCAGCCATTTGACAGGGATGAACACTGAAGCTTTCTTT; cdr3_aa: CASSHLTGMNTEAFF; cdr3_length: 15; clone_size: few; d_call: TRBD1; v_call: TRBV4-3; j_call: TRBJ1-1
cdr3_nt: TGTGCCAGTAGGGGCGGGCAGAACACTGAAGCTTTCTTT; cdr3_aa: CASRGGQNTEAFF; cdr3_length: 13; clone_size: .; d_call: .; v_call: TRBV27; j_call: TRBJ1-1
cdr3_nt: TGCGCCAGCAGCACACCTACGCCGACAGGGGGAAACACCATATATTTT; cdr3_aa: CASSTPTPTGGNTIYF; cdr3_length: 16; clone_size: few; d_call: TRBD1; v_call: TRBV5-1; j_call: TRBJ1-3
cdr3_nt: TGCGCCAGCAGCCAAGAAGGAGGGGCAGGGGGCTATGGCTACACCTTC; cdr3_aa: CASSQEGGAGGYGYTF; cdr3_length: 16; clone_size: few; d_call: TRBD1; v_call: TRBV4-3; j_call: TRBJ1-2
cdr3_nt: TGTGCCAGCAGTGAGCGTAATGAAAAACTGTTTTTT; cdr3_aa: CASSERNEKLFF; cdr3_length: 12; clone_size: few; d_call: .; v_call: TRBV25-1; j_call: TRBJ1-4
cdr3_nt: TGCAGCGTTGGCCCAGGGGGCGCCGGCACTGAAGCTTTCTTT; cdr3_aa: CSVGPGGAGTEAFF; cdr3_length: 14; clone_size: .; d_call: TRBD1; v_call: TRBV29-1; j_call: TRBJ1-1
cdr3_nt: TGTGCCAGCAGACTAGCGGGGGGTTGGACAGATACGCAGTATTTT; cdr3_aa: CASRLAGGWTDTQYF; cdr3_length: 15; clone_size: .; d_call: TRBD2; v_call: TRBV12-3/TRBV12-4; j_call: TRBJ2-3
cdr3_nt: TGTGCCAGCAGCCAAGAAGGCGGGGGGTACAATGAGCAGTTCTTC; cdr3_aa: CASSQEGGGYNEQFF; cdr3_length: 15; clone_size: .; d_call: TRBD2; v_call: TRBV3-1; j_call: TRBJ2-1
cdr3_nt: TGTGCCAGCAGCAGCACGGGCACAGATACGCAGTATTTT; cdr3_aa: CASSSTGTDTQYF; cdr3_length: 13; clone_size: .; d_call: .; v_call: TRBV7-9; j_call: TRBJ2-3
cdr3_nt: TGCGCCAGCAGCTTGCGCAAACCGGGCCCCGATAGCGAGCAGTTCTTC; cdr3_aa: CASSLRKPGPDSEQFF; cdr3_length: 16; clone_size: .; d_call: .; v_call: TRBV5-1; j_call: TRBJ2-1
cdr3_nt: TGTGCCTGGAGTGTCGGACAGGGAGGTTCACCCCTCCACTTT; cdr3_aa: CAWSVGQGGSPLHF; cdr3_length: 14; clone_size: .; d_call: TRBD1; v_call: TRBV30; j_call: TRBJ1-6
cdr3_nt: TGTGCCAGCAGCTTGCAGCCCCAGCATTTT; cdr3_aa: CASSLQPQHF; cdr3_length: 10; clone_size: .; d_call: .; v_call: TRBV7-3; j_call: TRBJ1-5
cdr3_nt: TGCGCCAGCAGCCAAGCAAGGGGTGAAGCTTTCTTT; cdr3_aa: CASSQARGEAFF; cdr3_length: 12; clone_size: few; d_call: .; v_call: TRBV4-3; j_call: TRBJ1-1
cdr3_nt: TGTGCCATCAGTCCCCCCGTCCTTGGGGTGTCTTCAAACACCATATATTTT; cdr3_aa: CAISPPVLGVSSNTIYF; cdr3_length: 17; clone_size: .; d_call: .; v_call: TRBV10-3; j_call: TRBJ1-3
cdr3_nt: TGCGCCAGCAGCTTGAGATTGGTACAGGGTACCTATGGCTACACCTTC; cdr3_aa: CASSLRLVQGTYGYTF; cdr3_length: 16; clone_size: few; d_call: .; v_call: TRBV5-1; j_call: TRBJ1-2
cdr3_nt: TGCAGAGTGGACAGAAATTACACCGGGGAGCTGTTTTTT; cdr3_aa: CRVDRNYTGELFF; cdr3_length: 13; clone_size: .; d_call: .; v_call: TRBV20-1; j_call: TRBJ2-2
cdr3_nt: TGTGCCAGCAGCTTAGCGGAGGCAGGGGGTTTCACTGAAGCTTTCTTT; cdr3_aa: CASSLAEAGGFTEAFF; cdr3_length: 16; clone_size: .; d_call: TRBD1; v_call: TRBV7-2; j_call: TRBJ1-1
cdr3_nt: TGTGCCAGCACGCCAGGCCTTTCCTACGAGCAGTACTTC; cdr3_aa: CASTPGLSYEQYF; cdr3_length: 13; clone_size: .; d_call: .; v_call: TRBV12-3/TRBV12-4; j_call: TRBJ2-7
cdr3_nt: TGTGCCAGCAGCGTGGCGGGACGGGGAAACACCATATATTTT; cdr3_aa: CASSVAGRGNTIYF; cdr3_length: 14; clone_size: .; d_call: .; v_call: TRBV9; j_call: TRBJ1-3
cdr3_nt: TGTGCCACCAGTGACAAAATCGGACAGGGGCTCATTTCTCGGCAGCCCCAGCATTTT; cdr3_aa: CATSDKIGQGLISRQPQHF; cdr3_length: 19; clone_size: few; d_call: TRBD1; v_call: TRBV24-1; j_call: TRBJ1-5
cdr3_nt: TGCAGTGCTAGAGAGCGATGGGAGCAGTTCTTC; cdr3_aa: CSARERWEQFF; cdr3_length: 11; clone_size: .; d_call: .; v_call: TRBV20-1; j_call: TRBJ2-1
cdr3_nt: TGTGCCAGCAGCCCTTTGCCGGGCCCGCAATCTTACAATGAGCAGTTCTTC; cdr3_aa: CASSPLPGPQSYNEQFF; cdr3_length: 17; clone_size: once; d_call: .; v_call: TRBV7-9; j_call: TRBJ2-1
cdr3_nt: TGCAGTGCTCTAGCGGGACAAAGCACAGATACGCAGTATTTT; cdr3_aa: CSALAGQSTDTQYF; cdr3_length: 14; clone_size: .; d_call: TRBD2; v_call: TRBV20-1; j_call: TRBJ2-3
cdr3_nt: TGTGCCAGCAGTCCGGGTTTTGGTGGGGCCAACGTCCTGACTTTC; cdr3_aa: CASSPGFGGANVLTF; cdr3_length: 15; clone_size: .; d_call: .; v_call: TRBV12-3/TRBV12-4; j_call: TRBJ2-6
cdr3_nt: TGCAGTGCTCCTGGACAGCGCGCTAGCACAGATACGCAGTATTTT; cdr3_aa: CSAPGQRASTDTQYF; cdr3_length: 15; clone_size: .; d_call: .; v_call: TRBV20-1; j_call: TRBJ2-3
cdr3_nt: TGTGCTAGTGGTTTTGGGGACGGCACACAAGCTTTCTTT; cdr3_aa: CASGFGDGTQAFF; cdr3_length: 13; clone_size: few; d_call: .; v_call: TRBV12-5; j_call: TRBJ1-1
cdr3_nt: TGCAGCGTTGAAGGGGCCCCCGACAATGAGCAGTTCTTC; cdr3_aa: CSVEGAPDNEQFF; cdr3_length: 13; clone_size: few; d_call: .; v_call: TRBV29-1; j_call: TRBJ2-1
cdr3_nt: TGTGCCAGCAGTCGGAATCCAGGGGGTACTGAAGCTTTCTTT; cdr3_aa: CASSRNPGGTEAFF; cdr3_length: 14; clone_size: few; d_call: TRBD1; v_call: TRBV9; j_call: TRBJ1-1
cdr3_nt: TGTGCCAGCAGCCCGGGACGAAATCAGCCCCAGCATTTT; cdr3_aa: CASSPGRNQPQHF; cdr3_length: 13; clone_size: .; d_call: .; v_call: TRBV5-6; j_call: TRBJ1-5
cdr3_nt: TGTGCCAGCAGTTTGCAGCACTCAGATAGCAATCAGCCCCAGCATTTT; cdr3_aa: CASSLQHSDSNQPQHF; cdr3_length: 16; clone_size: .; d_call: .; v_call: TRBV12-3/TRBV12-4; j_call: TRBJ1-5
cdr3_nt: TGTGCCAGCAGTGAGTTCGCAGGGCAAGGCTACACCTTC; cdr3_aa: CASSEFAGQGYTF; cdr3_length: 13; clone_size: .; d_call: .; v_call: TRBV6-1; j_call: TRBJ1-2
cdr3_nt: TGCAGTGCAAAAGGGACTAGCGGGGAAAGGCATGAGCAGTTCTTC; cdr3_aa: CSAKGTSGERHEQFF; cdr3_length: 15; clone_size: .; d_call: TRBD2; v_call: TRBV20-1; j_call: TRBJ2-1
cdr3_nt: TGTGCCAGCAGCTTGGGACAGGGGGCTCTGTTTGGCTACACCTTC; cdr3_aa: CASSLGQGALFGYTF; cdr3_length: 15; clone_size: .; d_call: TRBD1; v_call: TRBV5-6; j_call: TRBJ1-2
cdr3_nt: TGTGCCAGCAGTTACTCGAGCAGGGTAGAAGAGACCCAGTACTTC; cdr3_aa: CASSYSSRVEETQYF; cdr3_length: 15; clone_size: few; d_call: .; v_call: TRBV6-5; j_call: TRBJ2-5
cdr3_nt: TGTGCCAGCAGTTTAAGGTCGAGAGAAAAACTGTTTTTT; cdr3_aa: CASSLRSREKLFF; cdr3_length: 13; clone_size: few; d_call: .; v_call: TRBV12-3/TRBV12-4; j_call: TRBJ1-4
cdr3_nt: TGTGCCAGCAACGCTGGGCTGGATCAGCCCCAGCATTTT; cdr3_aa: CASNAGLDQPQHF; cdr3_length: 13; clone_size: .; d_call: .; v_call: TRBV28; j_call: TRBJ1-5
cdr3_nt: TGTGCCAGCAGTTTCCGAAGAGGAGAGACCCAGTACTTC; cdr3_aa: CASSFRRGETQYF; cdr3_length: 13; clone_size: few; d_call: .; v_call: TRBV27; j_call: TRBJ2-5
cdr3_nt: TGTGCCCCCGGAAGGGATGTGAGTGGCTACACCTTC; cdr3_aa: CAPGRDVSGYTF; cdr3_length: 12; clone_size: few; d_call: .; v_call: TRBV7-9; j_call: TRBJ1-2
cdr3_nt: TGTGCCAGCAGTTACGAGGGCCCTAACAGGGATGGTGATGAGGCCAACGTCCTGACTTTC; cdr3_aa: CASSYEGPNRDGDEANVLTF; cdr3_length: 20; clone_size: .; d_call: .; v_call: TRBV6-5; j_call: TRBJ2-6
cdr3_nt: TGTGCCAGCCTTCCGAGGGGCAGGGGGCATCACACTGAAGCTTTCTTT; cdr3_aa: CASLPRGRGHHTEAFF; cdr3_length: 16; clone_size: .; d_call: TRBD1; v_call: TRBV12-3/TRBV12-4; j_call: TRBJ1-1
cdr3_nt: TGTGCCAGCAGAGACCGGGGGGCGACAGGGGAGCGGCCCCAGCATTTT; cdr3_aa: CASRDRGATGERPQHF; cdr3_length: 16; clone_size: .; d_call: TRBD1; v_call: TRBV6-1; j_call: TRBJ1-5
cdr3_nt: TGTGCCAGCAGTTTAGGCCGGTCTGGAAACACCATATATTTT; cdr3_aa: CASSLGRSGNTIYF; cdr3_length: 14; clone_size: few; d_call: .; v_call: TRBV12-3/TRBV12-4; j_call: TRBJ1-3